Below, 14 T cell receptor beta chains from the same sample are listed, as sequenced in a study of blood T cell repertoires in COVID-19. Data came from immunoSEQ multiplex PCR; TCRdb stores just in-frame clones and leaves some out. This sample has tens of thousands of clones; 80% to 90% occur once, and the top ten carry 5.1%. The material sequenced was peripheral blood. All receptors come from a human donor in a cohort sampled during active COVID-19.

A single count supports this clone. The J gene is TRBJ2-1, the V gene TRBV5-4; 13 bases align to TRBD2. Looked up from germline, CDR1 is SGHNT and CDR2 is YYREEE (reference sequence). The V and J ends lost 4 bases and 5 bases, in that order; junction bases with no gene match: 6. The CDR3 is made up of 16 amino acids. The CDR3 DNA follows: TGTGCCAGCAGCCTTCCCGGGACTAGCGGGGACAATGAGCAGTTCTTC. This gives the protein CASSLPGTSGDNEQFF.

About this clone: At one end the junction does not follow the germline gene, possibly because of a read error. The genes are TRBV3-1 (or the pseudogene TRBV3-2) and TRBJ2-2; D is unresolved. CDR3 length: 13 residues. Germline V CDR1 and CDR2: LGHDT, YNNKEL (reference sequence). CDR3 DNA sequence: TGTGCCAGCAGCCAAGTTAGTACCGGTGAGCTGTTTTTT. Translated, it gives CASSQVSTGELFF.

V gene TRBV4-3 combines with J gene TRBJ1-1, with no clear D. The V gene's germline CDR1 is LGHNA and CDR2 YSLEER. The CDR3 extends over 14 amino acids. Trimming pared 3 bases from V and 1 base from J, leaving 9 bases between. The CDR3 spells CASSQVTRNTEAFF. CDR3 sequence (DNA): TGCGCCAGCAGCCAGGTTACGAGGAACACTGAAGCTTTCTTT.

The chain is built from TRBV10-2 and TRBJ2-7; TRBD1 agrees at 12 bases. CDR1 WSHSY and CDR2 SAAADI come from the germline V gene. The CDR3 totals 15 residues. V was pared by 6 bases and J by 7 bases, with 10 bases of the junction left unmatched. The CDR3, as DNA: TGCGCCAGCAGCGAACCGGGACAGGGGGCTAGGGAGCAGTACTTC. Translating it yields CASSEPGQGAREQYF.

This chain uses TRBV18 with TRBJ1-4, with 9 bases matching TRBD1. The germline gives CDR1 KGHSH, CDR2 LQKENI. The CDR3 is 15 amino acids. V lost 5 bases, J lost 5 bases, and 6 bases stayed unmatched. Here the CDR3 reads CASSSTGTGNEKLFF. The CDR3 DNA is TGTGCCAGCTCATCTACCGGGACAGGGAATGAAAAACTGTTTTTT.

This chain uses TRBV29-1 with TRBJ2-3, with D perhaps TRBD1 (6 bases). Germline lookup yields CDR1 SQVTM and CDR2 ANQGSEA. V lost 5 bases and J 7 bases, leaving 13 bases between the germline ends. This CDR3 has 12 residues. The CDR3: CSVLDSAYTQYF. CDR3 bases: TGCAGCGTTCTGGACAGTGCCTATACGCAGTATTTT.

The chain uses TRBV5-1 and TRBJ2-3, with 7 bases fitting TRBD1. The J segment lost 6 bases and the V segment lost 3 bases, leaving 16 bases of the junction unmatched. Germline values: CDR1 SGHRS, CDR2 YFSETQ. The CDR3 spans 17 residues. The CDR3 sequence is CASSSTPGQAIGDTQYF. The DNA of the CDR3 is TGCGCCAGCAGCTCTACCCCAGGACAGGCGATCGGGGATACGCAGTATTTT. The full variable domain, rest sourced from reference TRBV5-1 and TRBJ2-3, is KAGVTQTPRYLIKTRGQQVTLSCSPISGHRSVSWYQQTPGQGLQFLFEYFSETQRNKGNFPGRFSGRQFSNSRSEMNVSTLELGDSALYLCASSSTPGQAIGDTQYFGPGTRLTVL.

The CDR3 sequence: CASSEAPTGTGGDTQYF. CDR3 DNA: TGTGCCAGCAGCGAGGCTCCTACCGGGACTGGAGGAGATACGCAGTATTTT. The chain has TRBV6-4 and TRBJ2-3; tentatively, D is TRBD2 (6 bases). This CDR3 is built from 17 residues. Germline CDR1 reads MRHNA; CDR2 reads SNTAGT. V lost 6 bases and J 5 bases, leaving 24 bases between the germline ends.

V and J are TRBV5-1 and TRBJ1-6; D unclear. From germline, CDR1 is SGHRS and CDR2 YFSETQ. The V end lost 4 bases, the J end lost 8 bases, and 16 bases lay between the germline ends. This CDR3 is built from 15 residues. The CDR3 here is CASSLLDGRDSPLHF. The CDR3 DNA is TGCGCCAGCAGCCTCTTAGACGGGAGAGATTCACCCCTCCACTTT. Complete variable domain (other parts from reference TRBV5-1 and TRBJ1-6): KAGVTQTPRYLIKTRGQQVTLSCSPISGHRSVSWYQQTPGQGLQFLFEYFSETQRNKGNFPGRFSGRQFSNSRSEMNVSTLELGDSALYLCASSLLDGRDSPLHFGNGTRLTVT.

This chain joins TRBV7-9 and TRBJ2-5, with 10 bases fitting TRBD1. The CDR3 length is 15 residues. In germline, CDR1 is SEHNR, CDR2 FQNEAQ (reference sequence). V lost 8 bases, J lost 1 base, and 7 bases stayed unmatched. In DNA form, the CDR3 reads TGTGCCAGCTCCCGGACAGGGGGTAGCCAAGAGACCCAGTACTTC. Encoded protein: CASSRTGGSQETQYF.

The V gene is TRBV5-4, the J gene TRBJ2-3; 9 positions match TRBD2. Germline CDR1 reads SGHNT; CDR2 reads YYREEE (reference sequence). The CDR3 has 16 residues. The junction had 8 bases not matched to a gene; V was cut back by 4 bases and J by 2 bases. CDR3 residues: CASSLIRTSDTDTQYF. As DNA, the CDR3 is TGTGCCAGCAGCCTAATCCGGACTAGCGACACAGATACGCAGTATTTT.

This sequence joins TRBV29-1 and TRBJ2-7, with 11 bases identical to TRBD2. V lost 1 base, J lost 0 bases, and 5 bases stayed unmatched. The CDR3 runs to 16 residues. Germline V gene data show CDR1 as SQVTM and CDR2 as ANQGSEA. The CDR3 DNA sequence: TGCAGCGTTGAAGGGCTAGCGGGGGGCTACTCCTACGAGCAGTACTTC. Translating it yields CSVEGLAGGYSYEQYF.

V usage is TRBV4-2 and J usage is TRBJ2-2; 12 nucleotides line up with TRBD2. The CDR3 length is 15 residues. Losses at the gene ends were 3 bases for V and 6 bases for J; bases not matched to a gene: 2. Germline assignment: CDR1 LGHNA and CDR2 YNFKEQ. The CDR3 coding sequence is TGTGCCAGCAGCCAGACTAGCGGGGGCTCCGGGGAGCTGTTTTTT. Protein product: CASSQTSGGSGELFF.

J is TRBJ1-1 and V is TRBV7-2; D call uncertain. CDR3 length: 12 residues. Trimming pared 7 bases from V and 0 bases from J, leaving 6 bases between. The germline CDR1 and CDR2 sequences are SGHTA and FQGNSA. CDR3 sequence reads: CASKEVNTEAFF. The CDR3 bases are TGTGCCAGCAAGGAGGTGAACACTGAAGCTTTCTTT.